This entry lists 32 T cell receptor beta chains sequenced from one sample in a study of shared clonotypes between healthy human individuals. Assay used: immunoSEQ multiplex PCR; TCRdb lists only in-frame clones, some missing. The sample has some 630,000 clones; around 72% are singletons. Sequencing input: memory CD4+ T cells sorted from blood. Subset defined: CD45RA-negative fraction. The receptors shown here come from a young woman in good health.

The chain joins TRBV28 to TRBJ1-2, with TRBD1 matching over 7 bases. J lost 8 bases, V lost 1 base, and 7 bases had no gene match. CDR3 length: 14 residues. Germline V gene data show CDR1 as MDHEN and CDR2 as SYDVKM. Written as DNA, the CDR3 is TGTGCCAGCAGTTTATACTTACAGGGGCTCGGCTACACCTTC. It yields the protein CASSLYLQGLGYTF.

V gene TRBV28 combines with J gene TRBJ1-2, with D unresolved. Trimming stripped 8 bases from V and 3 bases from J, with 19 bases between. This CDR3 region has 15 residues. Germline loops: CDR1 MDHEN, CDR2 SYDVKM. The CDR3 region is CASPSRDGVDYGYTF. DNA for the CDR3: TGTGCCAGCCCAAGCCGGGATGGAGTGGACTATGGCTACACCTTC.

The genes are TRBV6-5 and TRBJ2-7; TRBD2 agrees at 11 bases. This CDR3 spans 16 amino acids. The junction had 11 bases not matched to a gene; V was cut back by 0 bases and J by 10 bases. Germline V gene data show CDR1 as MNHEY and CDR2 as SVGAGI. CDR3 protein: CASSYSYRSGRADQYF. DNA for the CDR3: TGTGCCAGCAGTTACTCCTACCGTAGCGGGAGGGCGGATCAGTACTTC.

The chain's CDR3 is CASSERGGVNQPQHF. DNA of the CDR3: TGTGCCAGCAGTGAGAGGGGGGGAGTCAATCAGCCCCAGCATTTT. The chain couples TRBV6-1 to TRBJ1-5, with D perhaps matching TRBD1 (6 bases). V dropped 3 bases and J dropped 3 bases, with 12 bases sitting between them. CDR1 and CDR2 (germline): MNHNS, SASEGT. The CDR3 covers 15 residues.

This chain joins TRBV5-8 and TRBJ2-2; D remains ambiguous. This CDR3 contains 16 residues. Between the trimmed V and J ends, which lost 4 bases and 3 bases, there was a span of 16 bases. Looked up from germline, CDR1 is SGHTS and CDR2 is YDEGEE. In nucleotides, the CDR3 is TGTGCCAGCAGCAGGCAGACGGGCTCCGACACCGGGGAGCTGTTTTTT. This translates into CASSRQTGSDTGELFF.

The J gene is TRBJ2-7, the V gene TRBV4-1; the D call may be TRBD1 or TRBD2 (5 bases each). Trimming removed 1 base from V and 3 bases from J, with 13 bases in between. The CDR3 has 15 residues. Germline V gene data show CDR1 as MGHRA and CDR2 as YSYEKL. This chain's CDR3 is CASSQAAGTRYEQYF. The DNA of the CDR3 is TGCGCCAGCAGCCAAGCGGCAGGGACGCGCTACGAGCAGTACTTC.

This rearrangement joins TRBV5-1 to TRBJ2-5; D is unresolved. The V end was cut by 0 bases, the J end by 1 base, with 10 bases between. The germline V gene encodes CDR1 SGHRS and CDR2 YFSETQ. The CDR3 sequence is 15 residues long. CDR3 sequence (DNA): TGCGCCAGCAGCTTGGCTGTGGGGTCCCAAGAGACCCAGTACTTC. Translation gives CASSLAVGSQETQYF.

The CDR3 sequence is CASSEGFGGSGANVLTF. The CDR3, as DNA: TGTGCCAGCAGTGAGGGTTTCGGTGGCTCTGGGGCCAACGTCCTGACTTTC. This chain links TRBV6-1 with TRBJ2-6; D gene unclear. The V gene lost 3 bases and the J gene lost 0 bases, with 12 bases spanning the gap. This CDR3 has 17 residues. Germline V gene sequence: CDR1 MNHNS, CDR2 SASEGT.

The chain recombines TRBV28 with TRBJ1-1; D possibly corresponds to TRBD1 (5 bases). The germline V gene has CDR1 MDHEN and CDR2 SYDVKM. CDR3 length: 14 amino acids. V was shortened by 6 bases and J by 0 bases, with 11 bases between the two germline ends. The CDR3 coding sequence is TGTGCCAGCAGGCAGGGACTGATGAACACTGAAGCTTTCTTT. This gives the protein CASRQGLMNTEAFF.

The chain couples TRBV30 to TRBJ2-2; D is perhaps TRBD2 (6 bases). CDR3 length: 14 amino acids. The V gene's germline CDR1 is GTSNPN and CDR2 SVGIG (reference sequence). Trimming stripped 4 bases from V and 0 bases from J, with 9 bases between. DNA for the CDR3: TGTGCCTGGACCCGACTAGCGAACACCGGGGAGCTGTTTTTT. Translation gives CAWTRLANTGELFF.

This chain joins TRBV28 and TRBJ1-2; a possible D gene is TRBD1 (5 bases). The germline CDR1 and CDR2 sequences are MDHEN and SYDVKM. The CDR3 sequence is 13 residues long. Deletions cut 5 bases from V and 8 bases from J, with 15 bases between. The CDR3 loop reads CASSIREEAGYTF. Here the CDR3 DNA reads TGTGCCAGCAGTATCAGGGAGGAGGCGGGCTACACCTTC.

This chain links TRBV7-9 with TRBJ2-1; D assignment may be TRBD1 or TRBD2 (5 bases each). The CDR3 is 15 residues long. V was trimmed by 10 bases and J by 0 bases, leaving 16 bases between them. CDR1 and CDR2 (germline): SEHNR, FQNEAQ (reference sequence). The CDR3 nucleotides read TGTGCCAACCAACGAGAGGGACCCTCCTACAATGAGCAGTTCTTC. Protein sequence: CANQREGPSYNEQFF. Using reference TRBV7-9 and TRBJ2-1 for the parts outside the CDR3, the full variable domain is DTGVSQNPRHKITKRGQNVTFRCDPISEHNRLYWYRQTLGQGPEFLTYFQNEAQLEKSRLLSDRFSAERPKGSFSTLEIQRTEQGDSAMYLCANQREGPSYNEQFFGPGTRLTVL.

The rearrangement uses TRBV5-1 and TRBJ2-2, with D hard to call. CDR1 is SGHRS, CDR2 YFSETQ, per germline. V was cut by 0 bases and J by 0 bases, with 9 bases left in between. The length of the CDR3 is 16 residues. This CDR3 reads CASSLEGSSNTGELFF. CDR3 in DNA: TGCGCCAGCAGCTTGGAAGGGTCCTCGAACACCGGGGAGCTGTTTTTT.

The V gene is TRBV25-1, the J gene TRBJ2-5, with 7 bases fitting TRBD2. Germline assignment: CDR1 MGHDK and CDR2 SYGVNS. Losses at the gene ends were 1 base for V and 5 bases for J; bases not matched to a gene: 4. The CDR3 sequence is 14 residues long. In DNA form, the CDR3 reads TGTGCCAGCAGTGAATCGGGGGGTTGGGAGACCCAGTACTTC. It is translated as CASSESGGWETQYF. Using reference TRBV25-1 and TRBJ2-5 for the parts outside the CDR3, the full variable domain is EADIYQTPRYLVIGTGKKITLECSQTMGHDKMYWYQQDPGMELHLIHYSYGVNSTEKGDLSSESTVSRIRTEHFPLTLESARPSHTSQYLCASSESGGWETQYFGPGTRLLVL.

Details on this clone: Being one base from a much bigger clone, this may be a read error. The rearrangement uses TRBV28 and TRBJ1-1, with D unresolved. The CDR3 runs 13 residues. Germline-derived CDR1 and CDR2 are MDHEN and SYDVKM. Between the trimmed V and J ends, which lost 2 bases and 5 bases, there was a span of 9 bases. This chain's CDR3 is CASSLPERTEAFF. DNA for the CDR3: TGTGCCAGCAGTTTACCAGAGAGGACTGAAGCTTTCTTT.

In this sample, this clone turned up a few times. The genes are TRBV30 and TRBJ2-7; a possible D gene is TRBD2 (5 bases). CDR3 length equals 12 residues. Trimming stripped 3 bases from V and 3 bases from J, with 9 bases between. CDR1 and CDR2 from the germline V gene are GTSNPN and SVGIG (reference sequence). CDR3 residues: CAWSGMRYEQYF. Here the CDR3 DNA reads TGTGCCTGGAGCGGGATGCGCTACGAGCAGTACTTC.

This chain connects TRBV5-1 to TRBJ1-1; possible D gene TRBD1, 6 bases. Trimming removed 1 base from V and 0 bases from J, with 7 bases in between. Germline V CDR1 and CDR2: SGHRS, YFSETQ. The CDR3 extends over 14 amino acids. The CDR3 is CASSLSGVNTEAFF. As DNA, the CDR3 is TGCGCCAGCAGCTTGTCAGGGGTGAACACTGAAGCTTTCTTT.

V and J are TRBV7-9 and TRBJ1-3; D might be TRBD1 (5 bases). The CDR3 loop spans 14 amino acids. V lost 4 bases and J lost 5, with 12 bases in between. The germline V gene has CDR1 SEHNR and CDR2 FQNEAQ (reference sequence). The CDR3 loop is CASSSRDLRNTIYF. The CDR3 DNA follows: TGTGCCAGCAGCTCCAGGGATTTAAGAAACACCATATATTTT.

This clone has just a few counts. This rearrangement joins TRBV4-1 to TRBJ2-5; 7 bases agree with TRBD2. The junction had 9 bases not matched to a gene; V was cut back by 1 base and J by 1 base. Germline assignment: CDR1 MGHRA and CDR2 YSYEKL. This CDR3 is 17 amino acids long. The CDR3 nucleotides read TGCGCCAGCAGCCAAGGGGCTAGCGGTCACTTCCAAGAGACCCAGTACTTC. Amino acid sequence: CASSQGASGHFQETQYF.

The genes are TRBV6-5 and TRBJ1-1; 8 bases are shared with TRBD1. J gave up 8 bases and V 4 bases, and 3 bases lay outside the gene matches. The CDR3 runs 12 residues. Germline V lookup: CDR1 MNHEY, CDR2 SVGAGI. CDR3 DNA: TGTGCCAGCAGTTCCAGGACAGGGGAAGCTTTCTTT. It encodes CASSSRTGEAFF.

J is TRBJ2-7 and V is TRBV5-1; D is ambiguous. Germline values: CDR1 SGHRS, CDR2 YFSETQ. The CDR3 has 14 amino acids. Trimming pared 0 bases from V and 5 bases from J, leaving 12 bases between. CDR3 in amino acids: CASSLGWGIDEQYF. The CDR3 region has the DNA TGCGCCAGCAGCTTGGGTTGGGGAATCGACGAGCAGTACTTC.

This clone was seen a few times. V usage is TRBV18 and J usage is TRBJ2-6, with D possibly being TRBD1 (5 bases). The V and J ends lost 5 bases and 1 base respectively, with 18 bases between them. CDR3 length equals 18 residues. Germline V gene lookup returns CDR1 KGHSH and CDR2 LQKENI. CDR3 nucleotides: TGTGCCAGCTCAAAAACAGGAGACCCATTTTCTGGGGCCAACGTCCTGACTTTC. Translated: CASSKTGDPFSGANVLTF. Complete variable domain (other parts from reference TRBV18 and TRBJ2-6): NAGVMQNPRHLVRRRGQEARLRCSPMKGHSHVYWYRQLPEEGLKFMVYLQKENIIDESGMPKERFSAEFPKEGPSILRIQQVVRGDSAAYFCASSKTGDPFSGANVLTFGAGSRLTVL.

The chain joins TRBV30 to TRBJ2-3; D is possibly TRBD2 (5 bases). CDR3 size: 13 residues. Germline V CDR1 and CDR2: GTSNPN, SVGIG (reference sequence). V was cut by 4 bases and J by 2 bases, with 10 bases left in between. CDR3 sequence (DNA): TGTGCCTGGAATCAGCGGCCCACAGATACGCAGTATTTT. Translation gives CAWNQRPTDTQYF.

The rearrangement links TRBV18 to TRBJ1-5; D remains ambiguous. The CDR3 spans 14 residues. CDR1 is KGHSH and CDR2 is LQKENI in the germline V gene. V was trimmed by 1 base and J by 5 bases, leaving 9 bases between them. DNA for the CDR3: TGTGCCAGCTCACCACTAACAGAGGATCAGCCCCAGCATTTT. It yields the protein CASSPLTEDQPQHF.

The chain recombines TRBV11-2 with TRBJ2-1; D gene uncertain. The CDR3 loop spans 15 amino acids. CDR1 is SGHAT, CDR2 FQNNGV, per germline. Deletions cut 5 bases from V and 3 bases from J, with 14 bases between. The CDR3 region is CASSPPGLGYNEQFF. The CDR3 region has the DNA TGTGCCAGCAGCCCACCTGGCTTGGGCTACAATGAGCAGTTCTTC.

The CDR3, as DNA: TGTGCCAGCAGCACCCAGGGGGCTCGGGCGTACGAGCAGTACTTC. It yields the protein CASSTQGARAYEQYF. The chain uses TRBV5-5 and TRBJ2-7; 8 nucleotides agree with TRBD1. Germline trimming cut 4 bases from V and 4 bases from J; bases unmatched to any gene: 10. Germline V lookup: CDR1 SGHKS, CDR2 YYEKEE (reference sequence). The CDR3 contains 15 residues.

This clone appeared a single time. This sequence joins TRBV5-1 and TRBJ2-5, with D perhaps TRBD2 (6 bases). CDR1 is SGHRS, CDR2 YFSETQ, per germline. Trimming left V 0 bases short and J 3 bases short, with 12 bases between. This CDR3 contains 15 residues. This chain's CDR3 is CASSLGGLVEETQYF. CDR3 nucleotides: TGCGCCAGCAGCTTGGGGGGACTTGTTGAAGAGACCCAGTACTTC. Combining the CDR3 with reference TRBV5-1 and TRBJ2-5 gives the whole variable domain KAGVTQTPRYLIKTRGQQVTLSCSPISGHRSVSWYQQTPGQGLQFLFEYFSETQRNKGNFPGRFSGRQFSNSRSEMNVSTLELGDSALYLCASSLGGLVEETQYFGPGTRLLVL.

The chain is built from TRBV7-2 and TRBJ1-4, with a possible D match to TRBD1 (6 bases). The CDR3 is made up of 16 amino acids. V lost 5 bases and J lost 5, with 18 bases in between. Germline V gene sequence: CDR1 SGHTA, CDR2 FQGNSA. The CDR3 loop is CASSLHQGIGNEKLFF. In nucleotides, the CDR3 is TGTGCCAGCAGCCTCCACCAGGGGATCGGGAATGAAAAACTGTTTTTT.

This chain links TRBV18 with TRBJ1-1; a weak D match, TRBD1 (6 bases). Germline V lookup: CDR1 KGHSH, CDR2 LQKENI. Trimming took off 5 bases at V and 11 bases at J, with 18 bases between the two ends. The CDR3 has 13 amino acids. CDR3: CASSTGTTVQAFF. The CDR3 region has the DNA TGTGCCAGCTCAACCGGGACAACCGTCCAGGCTTTCTTT.

The CDR3 loop is CASTGLGYSYEQYF. CDR3 bases: TGTGCCAGTACGGGGTTGGGCTATTCCTACGAGCAGTACTTC. This chain connects TRBV6-1 to TRBJ2-7; TRBD2 is a possible D gene (5 bases). There are 14 residues in the CDR3. Germline V gives CDR1 MNHNS, CDR2 SASEGT. With 9 bases removed from V and 1 base from J, the gap between germline ends came to 16 bases.

The chain carries TRBV7-2 and TRBJ1-2; D not resolved. CDR1 is SGHTA, CDR2 FQGNSA, per germline. The CDR3 has 14 amino acids. V was clipped by 5 bases and J by 2 bases, with 12 bases between them. DNA of the CDR3: TGTGCCAGCAGCGGCCCCTTGGGGAACTATGGCTACACCTTC. Amino acid sequence: CASSGPLGNYGYTF.

The sample holds many counts of this clone. The rearrangement joins TRBV19 to TRBJ2-7, with D possibly matching TRBD2 (5 bases). CDR1 and CDR2 from the germline V gene are LNHDA and SQIVND (reference sequence). This CDR3 has 15 residues. Trimming took off 3 bases at V and 2 bases at J, with 14 bases between the two ends. The CDR3 loop is CASSITAGYTYEQYF. DNA of the CDR3: TGTGCCAGTAGTATTACGGCGGGTTACACCTACGAGCAGTACTTC.